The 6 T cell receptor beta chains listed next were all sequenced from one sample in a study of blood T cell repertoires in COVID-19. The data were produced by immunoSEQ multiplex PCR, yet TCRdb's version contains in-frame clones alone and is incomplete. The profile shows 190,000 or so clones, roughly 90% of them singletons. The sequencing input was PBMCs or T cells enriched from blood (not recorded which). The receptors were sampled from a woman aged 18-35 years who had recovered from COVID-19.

CDR3 coding DNA: TGTGCCAGCAGTTCCACCGTAGCGGGGGGACAAGAGACCCAGTACTTC. As protein: CASSSTVAGGQETQYF. This chain connects TRBV28 to TRBJ2-5; 10 nucleotides agree with TRBD2. This CDR3 is 16 amino acids long. After removal of 4 bases from V and 2 bases from J, the junction contained 7 bases not matched to a gene. Germline assignment: CDR1 MDHEN and CDR2 SYDVKM.

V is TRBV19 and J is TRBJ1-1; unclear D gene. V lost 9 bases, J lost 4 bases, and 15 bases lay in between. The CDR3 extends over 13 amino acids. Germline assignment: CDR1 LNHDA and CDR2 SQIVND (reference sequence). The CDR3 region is CASTFVSSTEAFF. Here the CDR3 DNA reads TGTGCCAGCACCTTCGTCTCGAGCACTGAAGCTTTCTTT.

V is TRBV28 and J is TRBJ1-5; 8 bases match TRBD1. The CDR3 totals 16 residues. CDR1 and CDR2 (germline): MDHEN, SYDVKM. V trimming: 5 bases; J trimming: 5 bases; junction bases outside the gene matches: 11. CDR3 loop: CASSLSRTGRHQPQHF. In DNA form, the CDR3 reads TGTGCCAGCAGTCTGTCCCGGACAGGGAGGCATCAGCCCCAGCATTTT. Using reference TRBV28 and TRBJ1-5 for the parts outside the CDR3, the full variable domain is DVKVTQSSRYLVKRTGEKVFLECVQDMDHENMFWYRQDPGLGLRLIYFSYDVKMKEKGDIPEGYSVSREKKERFSLILESASTNQTSMYLCASSLSRTGRHQPQHFGDGTRLSIL.

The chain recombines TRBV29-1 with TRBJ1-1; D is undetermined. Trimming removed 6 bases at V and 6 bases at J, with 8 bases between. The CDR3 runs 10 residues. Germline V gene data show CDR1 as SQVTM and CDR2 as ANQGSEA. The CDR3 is CSVLAAEAFF. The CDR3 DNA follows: TGCAGCGTGTTAGCGGCTGAAGCTTTCTTT.

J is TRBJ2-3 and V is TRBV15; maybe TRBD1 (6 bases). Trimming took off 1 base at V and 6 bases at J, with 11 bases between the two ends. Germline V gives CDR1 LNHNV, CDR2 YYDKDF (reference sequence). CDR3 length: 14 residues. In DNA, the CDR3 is TGTGCCACCAGCAGAGGTGGGGGCGCGGATACGCAGTATTTT. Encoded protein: CATSRGGGADTQYF.

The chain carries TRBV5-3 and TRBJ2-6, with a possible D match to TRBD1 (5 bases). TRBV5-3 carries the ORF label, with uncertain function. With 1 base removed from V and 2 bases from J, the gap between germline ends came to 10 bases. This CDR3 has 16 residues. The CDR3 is CARSLNWGPGANVLTF. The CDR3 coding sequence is TGTGCCAGAAGCTTGAATTGGGGCCCTGGGGCCAACGTCCTGACTTTC.